This T cell receptor (beta chain) was sequenced in a study of blood T cells in healthy people across ages. Approximately 9.4 milliliters was the volume of peripheral blood drawn from each donor. This CDR3 has 14 amino acids. CDR1 and CDR2 (germline): LNHDA, SQIVND (reference sequence). Trimming left V 5 bases short and J 0 bases short, with 8 bases between. Alongside a J-beta primer mix, a sample-barcoded 5' primer served in a second PCR lasting roughly 7 to 12 cycles. TCRdb recomputed calls from the 5' RACE reads with MiXCR, one row per CDR3 protein. The sample includes fewer than 1,200,000 distinct CDR3 sequences, 20% to 25% of them seen just once. Study conclusions and caveats: Long-lived and aged donors differed, with more naive CD4+ cells and higher diversity in the long-lived. A strong correlation was found between TCR beta diversity and the percentage of naive T cells.

As to this clonotype: Its cognate antigen is unknown.

This same sample was also part of a study on T cells of mothers and their children. That study adds: TCR recombination output is shaped by thymic selection similarly in related and unrelated pairs.

This receptor was obtained from a girl aged 2-10 years in good health. The sequenced sample consisted of blood. The V and J genes are TRBV19 and TRBJ2-4, with D unresolved. In nucleotides, the CDR3 is TGTGCCAGTAGTCCTATACTAGCCAAAAACATTCAGTACTTC. The encoded protein is CASSPILAKNIQYF.